A single sample is the source of the 8 T cell receptor beta chains below, sequenced in a study of blood T cell repertoires in COVID-19. Method: immunoSEQ multiplex PCR; TCRdb's copy keeps in-frame clones and lacks some. The data show 120,000 to 150,000 clones, approximately 80% seen once. Input material: PBMCs or T cells enriched from blood (not recorded which). The receptors stem from a woman aged 18 to 35 who had been exposed to COVID-19.

The chain carries TRBV28 and TRBJ1-1; a weak D match, TRBD1 (6 bases). This CDR3 region has 14 residues. The germline V and J ends were trimmed by 6 bases and 1 base, with 12 bases remaining between them. Germline CDR1 and CDR2: MDHEN and SYDVKM. CDR3 DNA sequence: TGTGCCAGCAGGGAACAGGGAAGGAACACTGAAGCTTTCTTT. Translating it yields CASREQGRNTEAFF.

The chain carries TRBV2 and TRBJ2-1; 13 bases map to TRBD2. Germline V CDR1 and CDR2: SNHLY, FYNNEI. The CDR3 spans 20 residues. Trimming cost V 2 bases and J 9 bases; bases outside gene matches: 19. In DNA, the CDR3 is TGTGCCAGCAGTGAAATTGGGAGGACTAGCGGGAGAGGGGGCAAGGGTGAGCAGTTCTTC. Encoded protein: CASSEIGRTSGRGGKGEQFF.

This chain uses TRBV7-2 with TRBJ1-6, with D possibly being TRBD1 (5 bases). There are 13 residues in the CDR3. Germline V gene lookup returns CDR1 SGHTA and CDR2 FQGNSA. V was trimmed by 3 bases and J by 7 bases, leaving 7 bases between them. The CDR3 DNA reads TGTGCCAGCAGCTTGAGACAGAATTCACCCCTCCACTTT. Translating gives CASSLRQNSPLHF.

There are a few counts of this clone. V is TRBV15 and J is TRBJ1-5; 7 bases are a match to TRBD1. V lost 0 bases and J lost 7; bases outside the gene matches: 6. Per germline, CDR1 LNHNV and CDR2 YYDKDF (reference sequence). The CDR3 totals 15 residues. CDR3 DNA: TGTGCCACCAGCAGAGATCCGACAGGGCAACAGCCCCAGCATTTT. Protein product: CATSRDPTGQQPQHF.

This sequence joins TRBV7-3 and TRBJ2-1; possibly TRBD2 for D (6 bases). The CDR3 spans 15 residues. Per germline, CDR1 SGHTA and CDR2 FQGTGA. Deletions cut 5 bases from V and 5 bases from J, with 16 bases between. CDR3 sequence reads: CASSLGRTTNNEQFF. CDR3 nucleotide sequence: TGTGCCAGCAGCCTAGGACGGACTACAAACAATGAGCAGTTCTTC.

The CDR3 sequence is CASSRGTRRGASDEQYF. The CDR3 DNA reads as TGTGCCAGCAGTCGGGGGACAAGAAGGGGAGCAAGTGACGAGCAGTACTTC. This rearrangement joins TRBV6-6 to TRBJ2-7; D might be TRBD1 or TRBD2, each matching 6 bases. Between the trimmed V and J ends, which lost 5 bases and 5 bases, there was a span of 25 bases. The length of the CDR3 is 17 residues. Germline V gene lookup returns CDR1 MNHNY and CDR2 SVGAGI (reference sequence).

V is TRBV19 and J is TRBJ2-1; TRBD2 matches at 7 bases. The CDR3 contains 12 residues. With V trimmed by 2 bases and J by 9 bases, 1 base remained unmatched. Germline V CDR1 and CDR2: LNHDA, SQIVND (reference sequence). The CDR3 loop is CASSIRGGEQFF. CDR3 in DNA: TGTGCCAGTAGTATACGCGGGGGTGAGCAGTTCTTC.

CDR3 region: CASSLAGGYNEQFF. The CDR3 DNA is TGTGCCAGCAGCTTAGCGGGGGGGTACAATGAGCAGTTCTTC. The rearrangement links TRBV11-3 to TRBJ2-1, with 8 bases identical to TRBD2. Germline lookup yields CDR1 SGHNT and CDR2 YENEEA. Trimming took 1 base from V and 4 from J; bases not matched to a gene: 0. The CDR3 has 14 amino acids.